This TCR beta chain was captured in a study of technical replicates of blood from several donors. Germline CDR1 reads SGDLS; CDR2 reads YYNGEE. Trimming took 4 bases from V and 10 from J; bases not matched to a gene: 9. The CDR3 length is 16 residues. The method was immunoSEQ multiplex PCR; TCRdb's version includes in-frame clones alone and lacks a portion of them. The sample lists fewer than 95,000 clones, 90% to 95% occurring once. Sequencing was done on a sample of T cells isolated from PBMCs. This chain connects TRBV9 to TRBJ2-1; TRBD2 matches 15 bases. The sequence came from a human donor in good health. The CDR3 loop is CASSSRTSGGAWEQFF. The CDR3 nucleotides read TGTGCCAGCAGCTCCCGGACTAGCGGGGGGGCCTGGGAGCAGTTCTTC.